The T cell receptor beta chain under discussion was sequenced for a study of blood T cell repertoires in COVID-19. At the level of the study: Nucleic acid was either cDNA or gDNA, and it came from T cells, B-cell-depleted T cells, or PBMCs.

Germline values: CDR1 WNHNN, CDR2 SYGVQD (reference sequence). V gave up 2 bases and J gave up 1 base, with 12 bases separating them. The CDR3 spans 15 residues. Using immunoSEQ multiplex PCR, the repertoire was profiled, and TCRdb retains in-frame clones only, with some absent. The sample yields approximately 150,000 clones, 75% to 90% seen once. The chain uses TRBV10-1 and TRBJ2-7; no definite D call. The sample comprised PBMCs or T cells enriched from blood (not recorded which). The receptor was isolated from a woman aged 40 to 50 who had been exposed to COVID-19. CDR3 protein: CASSEPHGNSYEQYF. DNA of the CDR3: TGCGCCAGCAGTGAGCCCCATGGCAATTCCTACGAGCAGTACTTC.